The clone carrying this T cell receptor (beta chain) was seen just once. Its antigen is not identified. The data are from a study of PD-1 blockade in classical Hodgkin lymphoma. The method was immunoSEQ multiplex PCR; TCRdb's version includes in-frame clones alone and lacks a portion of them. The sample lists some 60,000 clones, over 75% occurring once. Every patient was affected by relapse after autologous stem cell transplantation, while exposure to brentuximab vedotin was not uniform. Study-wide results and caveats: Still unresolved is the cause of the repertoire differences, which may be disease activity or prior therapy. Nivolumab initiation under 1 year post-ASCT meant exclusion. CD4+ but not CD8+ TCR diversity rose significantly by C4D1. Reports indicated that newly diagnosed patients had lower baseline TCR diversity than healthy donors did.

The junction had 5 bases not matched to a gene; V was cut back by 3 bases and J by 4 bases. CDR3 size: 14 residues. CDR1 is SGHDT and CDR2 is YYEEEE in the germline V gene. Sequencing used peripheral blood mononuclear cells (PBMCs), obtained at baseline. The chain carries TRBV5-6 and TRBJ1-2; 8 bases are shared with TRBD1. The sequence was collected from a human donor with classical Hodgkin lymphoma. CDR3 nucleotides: TGTGCCAGCAGCTCCCCCGACAGGGGCTATGGCTACACCTTC. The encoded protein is CASSSPDRGYGYTF.